The 28 T cell receptor beta chains listed next were all sequenced from one sample in a study of neoadjuvant anti-PD-1 for oral cavity cancer. Sample time point: after neoadjuvant nivolumab, at surgical resection. Some clones are missing from TCRdb's copy, which holds only in-frame ones; the method was immunoSEQ multiplex PCR. The repertoire includes about 42,000 clones, 65% to 80% of them detected once, and 4.5% to 5% sits in the top ten. Source: PBMCs, taken after nivolumab (anti-PD-1) treatment. The receptors derive from a person between 35 and 79 years old with oral cavity squamous cell carcinoma.

The chain is built from TRBV19 and TRBJ1-3, with D unclear. Germline V gene lookup returns CDR1 LNHDA and CDR2 SQIVND (reference sequence). Trimming left V 7 bases short and J 0 bases short, with 10 bases between. This CDR3 is 14 amino acids long. The CDR3 is CASTDRGSGNTIYF. The CDR3 DNA follows: TGTGCCAGTACTGACCGCGGCTCTGGAAACACCATATATTTT. Complete variable domain (other parts from reference TRBV19 and TRBJ1-3): DGGITQSPKYLFRKEGQNVTLSCEQNLNHDAMYWYRQDPGQGLRLIYYSQIVNDFQKGDIAEGYSVSREKKESFPLTVTSAQKNPTAFYLCASTDRGSGNTIYFGEGSWLTVV.

The chain has TRBV4-1 and TRBJ1-1; no firm D call. CDR1 and CDR2 (germline): MGHRA, YSYEKL. The CDR3 is made up of 14 amino acids. V lost 1 base to trimming and J lost 5 bases, with 11 bases between them. CDR3 sequence (DNA): TGCGCCAGCAGCCAAGTAAGGGAAGAAACTGAAGCTTTCTTT. It yields the protein CASSQVREETEAFF.

The CDR3 DNA sequence: TGTGCCAGCAGCTTACCGGGTTTTAATGAAAAACTGTTTTTT. This gives the protein CASSLPGFNEKLFF. The chain recombines TRBV5-6 with TRBJ1-4; D not resolved. The CDR3 is made up of 14 amino acids. The germline gives CDR1 SGHDT, CDR2 YYEEEE. V lost 2 bases and J 4 bases, leaving 9 bases between the germline ends.

CDR3 bases: TGTGCCAGCACCCCGGGACTCCCCTACGAGCAGTACTTC. It specifies CASTPGLPYEQYF. The rearrangement uses TRBV2 and TRBJ2-7, with TRBD2 as a possible D gene (6 bases). The CDR3 has 13 amino acids. The germline V gene has CDR1 SNHLY and CDR2 FYNNEI. Trimming removed 7 bases at V and 2 bases at J, with 12 bases between. The full variable domain, completed using reference TRBV2 and TRBJ2-7, is EPEVTQTPSHQVTQMGQEVILRCVPISNHLYFYWYRQILGQKVEFLVSFYNNEISEKSEIFDDQFSVERPDGSNFTLKIRSTKLEDSAMYFCASTPGLPYEQYFGPGTRLTVT.

The chain joins TRBV29-1 to TRBJ2-2, with D unresolved. The CDR3 contains 13 residues. The ends were cut back, 3 bases at V and 1 base at J, with 6 bases in the middle. Germline lookup yields CDR1 SQVTM and CDR2 ANQGSEA. CDR3 protein: CSVDTGNTGELFF. CDR3 bases: TGCAGCGTTGATACCGGGAACACCGGGGAGCTGTTTTTT.

The chain employs TRBV29-1 and TRBJ2-1; D is unclear. This CDR3 has 10 residues. V lost 6 bases, J lost 10 bases, and 10 bases lay in between. Looked up from germline, CDR1 is SQVTM and CDR2 is ANQGSEA. The CDR3 bases are TGCAGCGTGTCTAGTGGCGAGCAGTTCTTC. It encodes CSVSSGEQFF.

The V call is TRBV6-1, the J call TRBJ1-1; D call uncertain. The CDR3 spans 12 residues. Germline V lookup: CDR1 MNHNS, CDR2 SASEGT. The V end lost 7 bases, the J end lost 1 base, and 7 bases lay between the germline ends. The CDR3 nucleotides read TGTGCCAGCAACGAACCGAACACTGAAGCTTTCTTT. Amino acids: CASNEPNTEAFF.

This chain links TRBV5-1 with TRBJ2-3, with a weak D call TRBD2 (5 bases). The CDR3 extends over 14 amino acids. Trimming took 4 bases from V and 2 from J, leaving 11 bases between them. From germline, CDR1 is SGHRS and CDR2 YFSETQ. CDR3 sequence reads: CASSRLSYTDTQYF. The CDR3 DNA sequence: TGCGCCAGCAGCCGACTATCCTACACAGATACGCAGTATTTT. The full variable domain, rest sourced from reference TRBV5-1 and TRBJ2-3, is KAGVTQTPRYLIKTRGQQVTLSCSPISGHRSVSWYQQTPGQGLQFLFEYFSETQRNKGNFPGRFSGRQFSNSRSEMNVSTLELGDSALYLCASSRLSYTDTQYFGPGTRLTVL.

The J gene is TRBJ2-3, the V gene TRBV13; 7 bases align to TRBD2. The CDR3 contains 17 residues. Germline values: CDR1 PRHDT, CDR2 FYEKMQ (reference sequence). V dropped 5 bases and J dropped 3; count of bases not matched to a gene: 14. Here the CDR3 DNA reads TGTGCCAGCAGCATCCGCATTGCGGGAGATGGTACAGATACGCAGTATTTT. It specifies CASSIRIAGDGTDTQYF. Based on the CDR3 plus reference TRBV13 and TRBJ2-3, the full variable domain is AAGVIQSPRHLIKEKRETATLKCYPIPRHDTVYWYQQGPGQDPQFLISFYEKMQSDKGSIPDRFSAQQFSDYHSELNMSSLELGDSALYFCASSIRIAGDGTDTQYFGPGTRLTVL.

V usage is TRBV6-1 and J usage is TRBJ1-2; 8 nucleotides line up with TRBD1. Trimming removed 1 base from V and 4 bases from J; junction bases left unmatched: 5. CDR3 size: 15 residues. Germline V gene sequence: CDR1 MNHNS, CDR2 SASEGT. DNA of the CDR3: TGTGCCAGCAGTGAAGGGACAGGGAGTTTCTATGGCTACACCTTC. It translates to CASSEGTGSFYGYTF.

The gene calls are TRBV10-2 and TRBJ2-1, with 9 bases matching TRBD1. The germline V gene encodes CDR1 WSHSY and CDR2 SAAADI. The CDR3 covers 15 residues. With 5 bases clipped from V and 6 bases from J, the junction kept 8 bases outside the gene matches. This CDR3 is CASSRQGDVANEQFF. The CDR3 bases are TGCGCCAGCAGTCGACAGGGGGACGTAGCCAATGAGCAGTTCTTC.

The V gene is TRBV11-1, the J gene TRBJ1-1; the D is unclear. Germline V gene data show CDR1 as SGHAT and CDR2 as FQDESV (reference sequence). V was trimmed by 5 bases and J by 1 base, leaving 8 bases between them. This CDR3 is 13 amino acids long. CDR3 amino acids: CASSRHSNTEAFF. Here the CDR3 DNA reads TGTGCCAGCAGCCGACATTCGAACACTGAAGCTTTCTTT. Together with reference TRBV11-1 and TRBJ1-1, the CDR3 gives the full variable domain: EAEVAQSPRYKITEKSQAVAFWCDPISGHATLYWYRQILGQGPELLVQFQDESVVDDSQLPKDRFSAERLKGVDSTLKIQPAELGDSAMYLCASSRHSNTEAFFGQGTRLTVV.

The chain carries TRBV7-9 and TRBJ1-6; D uncertain. The germline gives CDR1 SEHNR, CDR2 FQNEAQ (reference sequence). Trimming removed 2 bases from V and 4 bases from J, with 6 bases in between. The CDR3 contains 14 residues. CDR3 amino acids: CASSLIQYNSPLHF. The CDR3 DNA reads as TGTGCCAGCAGCTTAATCCAGTATAATTCACCCCTCCACTTT. The entire variable domain, with the rest obtained from reference TRBV7-9 and TRBJ1-6, is as follows: DTGVSQNPRHKITKRGQNVTFRCDPISEHNRLYWYRQTLGQGPEFLTYFQNEAQLEKSRLLSDRFSAERPKGSFSTLEIQRTEQGDSAMYLCASSLIQYNSPLHFGNGTRLTVT.

The chain couples TRBV7-8 to TRBJ1-4, with 11 bases fitting TRBD1. V shed 0 bases and J 7 bases; nucleotides not matched to a gene: 1. Looked up from germline, CDR1 is SGHVS and CDR2 is FQNEAQ. The CDR3 totals 15 residues. CDR3 DNA sequence: TGTGCCAGCAGCTTAGCCGGGACAGGGGGTGAAAAACTGTTTTTT. Translating it yields CASSLAGTGGEKLFF.

V is TRBV30 and J is TRBJ2-1; D is ambiguous. The CDR3 is made up of 12 amino acids. Per the germline V gene, CDR1 is GTSNPN and CDR2 is SVGIG (reference sequence). With 4 bases removed from V and 10 bases from J, the gap between germline ends came to 14 bases. CDR3 in amino acids: CAWIPTWGEQFF. In DNA form, the CDR3 reads TGTGCCTGGATCCCGACCTGGGGAGAGCAGTTCTTC.

This chain joins TRBV7-9 and TRBJ1-1; TRBD1 might be the D (6 bases). V dropped 0 bases and J dropped 1 base, with 12 bases sitting between them. The CDR3 contains 16 residues. Germline CDR1 SEHNR, CDR2 FQNEAQ (reference sequence). Here the CDR3 DNA reads TGTGCCAGCAGCTTAGCGCTCGGACAGACGAACACTGAAGCTTTCTTT. This encodes CASSLALGQTNTEAFF. The variable domain in full, with the rest retrieved from reference TRBV7-9 and TRBJ1-1, is DTGVSQNPRHKITKRGQNVTFRCDPISEHNRLYWYRQTLGQGPEFLTYFQNEAQLEKSRLLSDRFSAERPKGSFSTLEIQRTEQGDSAMYLCASSLALGQTNTEAFFGQGTRLTVV.

The chain employs TRBV5-4 and TRBJ1-6; unclear D gene. The germline V gene has CDR1 SGHNT and CDR2 YYREEE (reference sequence). The V end lost 0 bases, the J end lost 10 bases, and 14 bases lay between the germline ends. The length of the CDR3 is 15 residues. CDR3 region: CASSLEAGLGSPLHF. DNA of the CDR3: TGTGCCAGCAGCTTGGAAGCAGGTTTAGGCTCACCCCTCCACTTT.

V is TRBV7-8 and J is TRBJ1-3; tentatively, D is TRBD1 (5 bases). Germline-derived CDR1 and CDR2 are SGHVS and FQNEAQ. The CDR3 spans 14 residues. V was pared by 5 bases and J by 0 bases, with 8 bases between. CDR3 amino acids: CASSPGPSGNTIYF. CDR3 DNA sequence: TGTGCCAGCAGCCCAGGGCCCTCTGGAAACACCATATATTTT. Supplemented by reference TRBV7-8 and TRBJ1-3, the full variable domain reads GAGVSQSPRYKVAKRGQDVALRCDPISGHVSLFWYQQALGQGPEFLTYFQNEAQLDKSGLPSDRFFAERPEGSVSTLKIQRTQQEDSAVYLCASSPGPSGNTIYFGEGSWLTVV.

This clone occurred once. The chain has TRBV27 and TRBJ2-7; TRBD1 aligns across 7 bases. CDR1 and CDR2 from the germline V gene are MNHEY and SMNVEV (reference sequence). The CDR3 totals 16 residues. Trimming removed 6 bases from V and 1 base from J; junction bases left unmatched: 12. The CDR3 DNA sequence: TGTGCCAGCAGCCCCTCGACAGGGATTTTGTCCTACGAGCAGTACTTC. It is translated as CASSPSTGILSYEQYF.

Note on this clone: Compared with germline, one end of the junction differs, possibly owing to a read error. The CDR3 sequence is CASSLGASGSNEQFF. CDR3 bases: TGTGCTAGCAGCTTAGGGGCTAGCGGGAGTAATGAGCAGTTCTTC. This chain links TRBV7-7 with TRBJ2-1; 10 bases match TRBD2. The CDR3 covers 15 residues. CDR1 and CDR2 from the germline V gene are SSHAT and FNYEAQ (reference sequence). The full variable domain, with the rest looked up from reference TRBV7-7 and TRBJ2-1, is GAGVSQSPRYKVTKRGQDVTLRCDPISSHATLYWYQQALGQGPEFLTYFNYEAQPDKSGLPSDRFSAERPEGSISTLTIQRTEQRDSAMYRCASSLGASGSNEQFFGPGTRLTVL.

The rearrangement joins TRBV7-8 to TRBJ1-5, with TRBD1 matching 7 bases. This CDR3 is built from 15 residues. The junction had 5 bases not matched to a gene; V was cut back by 4 bases and J by 2 bases. Germline loops: CDR1 SGHVS, CDR2 FQNEAQ. The CDR3: CASSSAGGGNQPQHF. DNA for the CDR3: TGTGCCAGCAGCTCGGCAGGGGGTGGCAATCAGCCCCAGCATTTT. The full variable domain, completed using reference TRBV7-8 and TRBJ1-5, is GAGVSQSPRYKVAKRGQDVALRCDPISGHVSLFWYQQALGQGPEFLTYFQNEAQLDKSGLPSDRFFAERPEGSVSTLKIQRTQQEDSAVYLCASSSAGGGNQPQHFGDGTRLSIL.

This sequence joins TRBV11-1 and TRBJ1-1; maybe TRBD1 (5 bases). Germline CDR1 is SGHAT and CDR2 is FQDESV (reference sequence). V lost 2 bases and J lost 1, with 14 bases in between. This CDR3 has 16 amino acids. The CDR3 is CASSLIFGGKNTEAFF. The DNA for the CDR3 is TGTGCCAGCAGCTTAATATTCGGGGGTAAGAACACTGAAGCTTTCTTT.

A single count supports this clone. This chain connects TRBV18 to TRBJ1-1; 7 nucleotides match TRBD1. The CDR3 loop spans 13 amino acids. Germline V gene lookup returns CDR1 KGHSH and CDR2 LQKENI. Trimming at V came to 5 bases and at J to 3 bases, leaving 3 bases not matched to a gene. The CDR3 bases are TGTGCCAGCTCATACACAGGGGACACTGAAGCTTTCTTT. Protein: CASSYTGDTEAFF.

The chain uses TRBV14 and TRBJ2-1; 8 bases are shared with TRBD1. Germline CDR1 is SGHDN and CDR2 is FVKESK. CDR3 length equals 15 residues. J was trimmed by 7 bases and V by 1 base; bases with no gene match: 6. Here the CDR3 DNA reads TGTGCCAGCAGCCAAGCAGGGGGCGCAGGGAATGAGCAGTTCTTC. Its translation is CASSQAGGAGNEQFF.

This chain joins TRBV5-1 and TRBJ2-1, with D possibly being TRBD1 (5 bases). The length of the CDR3 is 14 residues. Germline loops: CDR1 SGHRS, CDR2 YFSETQ. V gave up 4 bases and J gave up 5 bases, with 13 bases separating them. The DNA of the CDR3 is TGCGCCAGCAGCCCTCTAGGGGCGAACAATGAGCAGTTCTTC. This gives the protein CASSPLGANNEQFF.

This clone was recorded only once. The chain carries TRBV19 and TRBJ2-3, with a tentative D call TRBD2 (6 bases). The germline V gene has CDR1 LNHDA and CDR2 SQIVND (reference sequence). This CDR3 spans 16 amino acids. The V end lost 6 bases, the J end lost 0 bases, and 16 bases lay between the germline ends. The CDR3 loop reads CASRGGRGPSTDTQYF. CDR3 bases: TGTGCCAGTAGGGGGGGACGGGGACCTAGCACAGATACGCAGTATTTT. The entire variable domain, with the rest obtained from reference TRBV19 and TRBJ2-3, is as follows: DGGITQSPKYLFRKEGQNVTLSCEQNLNHDAMYWYRQDPGQGLRLIYYSQIVNDFQKGDIAEGYSVSREKKESFPLTVTSAQKNPTAFYLCASRGGRGPSTDTQYFGPGTRLTVL.

This rearrangement joins TRBV29-1 to TRBJ2-7; D not certain. The germline V gene encodes CDR1 SQVTM and CDR2 ANQGSEA. V was shortened by 4 bases and J by 4 bases, with 11 bases between the two germline ends. The CDR3 consists of 12 residues. The CDR3 bases are TGCAGCGTTGGGCGGTCAGGATACGAGCAGTACTTC. This codes for CSVGRSGYEQYF.

In its sample, this clone was seen once. The chain uses TRBV19 and TRBJ2-2; D gene unclear. The CDR3 contains 15 residues. V was trimmed by 1 base and J by 1 base, leaving 7 bases between them. CDR1 is LNHDA, CDR2 SQIVND, per germline (reference sequence). CDR3 region: CASSIGARNTGELFF. The CDR3 DNA follows: TGTGCCAGTAGTATAGGGGCAAGGAACACCGGGGAGCTGTTTTTT. The entire variable domain, with the rest obtained from reference TRBV19 and TRBJ2-2, is as follows: DGGITQSPKYLFRKEGQNVTLSCEQNLNHDAMYWYRQDPGQGLRLIYYSQIVNDFQKGDIAEGYSVSREKKESFPLTVTSAQKNPTAFYLCASSIGARNTGELFFGEGSRLTVL.